This T cell receptor (beta chain) was obtained from a study of a mutant IDH1 vaccine in newly diagnosed glioma. Study-level background: Prior therapy was radiotherapy, temozolomide, or both; most received both.

Time point in this sample: baseline, week 1 (first vaccination visit). Specified treatment: pre-vaccination baseline after standard-of-care therapy. Generated by immunoSEQ multiplex PCR, the TCRdb table keeps only in-frame clones and is missing some. This sample has approximately 54,000 clones, with approximately 81% found just once. This receptor was obtained from a young man with glioma. The source material was PBMCs, sampled from a glioma patient treated with radiotherapy, temozolomide or both.

CDR3 DNA sequence: TGCGCCAGCAGCCAAGATCCGAATTCACCCCTCCACTTT. Translation: CASSQDPNSPLHF. The chain joins TRBV4-1 to TRBJ1-6; D remains ambiguous. Germline V gene data show CDR1 as MGHRA and CDR2 as YSYEKL. The V and J ends lost 0 bases and 7 bases respectively, with 4 bases between them. The CDR3 covers 13 residues.